The clone carrying this TCR beta chain was counted between two and nine times. The sample belongs to a study of beta chain features in type 1 diabetes. The germline CDR1 and CDR2 sequences are MRHNA and SNTAGT. The CDR3 covers 16 residues. The V gene end was trimmed by 2 bases and the J gene end by 5 bases; junction bases not matched to a gene: 8. Expressed TCRB transcripts were sequenced because the entire RNA isolate underwent reverse transcription. Method: immunoSEQ multiplex PCR; TCRdb's copy keeps in-frame clones and lacks some. The data show some 150,000 clones, 9% to 9.5% seen once. The clonotype originates from a man in his late teens or twenties in good health. The chain uses TRBV6-4 and TRBJ2-5, with 10 bases that match TRBD2. The specimen was central memory CD4+ T cells from blood. In DNA form, the CDR3 reads TGTGCCAGCAGTGACGCCCAGCGGGGGGGCCGGGAGACCCAGTACTTC. Amino acid sequence: CASSDAQRGGRETQYF.